Shown below are 13 T cell receptor beta chains from a single sample sequenced in a study of blood T cell repertoires in COVID-19. Sequenced by immunoSEQ multiplex PCR; TCRdb stores in-frame clones only, minus some. The sample yields 290,000 or so clones, roughly 90% seen once. Specimen: peripheral blood. All receptors derive from a woman between 25 and 40 years old with COVID-19, enrolled during active disease.

J is TRBJ1-1 and V is TRBV5-4; 8 bases fit TRBD1. Germline CDR1 SGHNT, CDR2 YYREEE (reference sequence). The V segment lost 4 bases and the J segment 6 bases; nucleotides outside the gene matches: 8. The CDR3 has 14 amino acids. CDR3 sequence (DNA): TGTGCCAGCAGCGCACTGACAGGGGTCGCTGAAGCTTTCTTT. The encoded protein is CASSALTGVAEAFF.

The chain links TRBV7-8 to TRBJ2-2; D uncertain. The V end was cut by 2 bases, the J end by 0 bases, with 4 bases between. The CDR3 consists of 14 residues. Germline lookup yields CDR1 SGHVS and CDR2 FQNEAQ. CDR3 sequence reads: CASSLSSNTGELFF. The CDR3 coding sequence is TGTGCCAGCAGCTTATCTTCGAACACCGGGGAGCTGTTTTTT.

This clone was detected a few times. The chain has TRBV27 and TRBJ1-6; tentatively, D is TRBD1 (6 bases). V was clipped by 7 bases and J by 10 bases, with 20 bases between them. Looked up from germline, CDR1 is MNHEY and CDR2 is SMNVEV (reference sequence). This CDR3 is 15 amino acids long. CDR3 amino acids: CASKTGTGIGSPLHF. CDR3 DNA sequence: TGTGCCAGCAAAACCGGAACAGGGATCGGCTCACCCCTCCACTTT.

V usage is TRBV19 and J usage is TRBJ2-6, with 8 nucleotides matching TRBD2. Unmatched junction bases numbered 9, after V lost 4 bases and J lost 4 bases. This CDR3 comprises 17 residues. Germline CDR1 is LNHDA and CDR2 is SQIVND (reference sequence). The CDR3 DNA is TGTGCCAGTAGTAACCTAGCGGGTGTCTCGGGGGCCAACGTCCTGACTTTC. It encodes CASSNLAGVSGANVLTF. Based on the CDR3 plus reference TRBV19 and TRBJ2-6, the full variable domain is DGGITQSPKYLFRKEGQNVTLSCEQNLNHDAMYWYRQDPGQGLRLIYYSQIVNDFQKGDIAEGYSVSREKKESFPLTVTSAQKNPTAFYLCASSNLAGVSGANVLTFGAGSRLTVL.

The V and J genes are TRBV5-4 and TRBJ1-1, with TRBD1 identical over 7 bases. With V trimmed by 4 bases and J by 7 bases, 7 bases remained unmatched. The CDR3 has 13 residues. In germline, CDR1 is SGHNT, CDR2 YYREEE (reference sequence). The CDR3 bases are TGTGCCAGCAGCCGGGGACAGCACTTTGAAGCTTTCTTT. The encoded protein is CASSRGQHFEAFF.

This rearrangement joins TRBV5-1 to TRBJ2-3, with TRBD2 identical over 9 bases. Germline V gives CDR1 SGHRS, CDR2 YFSETQ. The CDR3 length is 16 residues. V lost 0 bases, J lost 4 bases, and 6 bases stayed unmatched. The CDR3: CASSLAGIAGADTQYF. In DNA form, the CDR3 reads TGCGCCAGCAGCTTGGCCGGGATAGCGGGAGCAGATACGCAGTATTTT.

The chain carries TRBV29-1 and TRBJ2-5; TRBD2 matches at 10 bases. V lost 7 bases, J lost 6 bases, and 14 bases stayed unmatched. The CDR3 is 15 amino acids. Germline V gene sequence: CDR1 SQVTM, CDR2 ANQGSEA. CDR3 sequence (DNA): TGCAGCGCAGACCGCCCGGGACTAGCGATAAAGACCCAGTACTTC. Protein product: CSADRPGLAIKTQYF.

The chain recombines TRBV3-1 (or the pseudogene TRBV3-2) with TRBJ1-1, with 8 bases aligning to TRBD1. Germline trimming cut 4 bases from V and 7 bases from J; bases unmatched to any gene: 5. Germline-derived CDR1 and CDR2 are LGHDT and YNNKEL (reference sequence). There are 13 residues in the CDR3. The CDR3 protein is CASSPPGQVEAFF. The CDR3 nucleotides are TGTGCCAGCAGCCCACCGGGACAGGTTGAAGCTTTCTTT.

This clone was counted between two and nine times. The V gene is TRBV5-5, the J gene TRBJ1-6; unclear D gene. CDR1 SGHKS and CDR2 YYEKEE come from the germline V gene (reference sequence). Trimming took 4 bases from V and 7 from J, leaving 9 bases between them. The CDR3 loop spans 13 amino acids. The CDR3 DNA reads TGTGCCAGCAGCCCACCTACCAATTCACCCCTCCACTTT. Protein sequence: CASSPPTNSPLHF.

The V call is TRBV19, the J call TRBJ1-1, with 10 nucleotides matching TRBD1. Germline V gene sequence: CDR1 LNHDA, CDR2 SQIVND (reference sequence). The CDR3 contains 18 residues. Germline trimming cut 4 bases from V and 1 base from J; bases unmatched to any gene: 12. The CDR3 reads CASSTPPGQGMRNTEAFF. CDR3 sequence (DNA): TGTGCCAGTAGTACCCCTCCGGGACAGGGGATGAGGAACACTGAAGCTTTCTTT.

V usage is TRBV7-8 and J usage is TRBJ1-3, with 10 positions matching TRBD1. Germline values: CDR1 SGHVS, CDR2 FQNEAQ. The V gene end was trimmed by 3 bases and the J gene end by 2 bases; junction bases not matched to a gene: 7. There are 17 residues in the CDR3. CDR3 residues: CASSFSFGTGAGNTIYF. CDR3 nucleotides: TGTGCCAGCAGCTTCTCTTTCGGGACAGGGGCTGGAAACACCATATATTTT.

The chain combines TRBV19 with TRBJ1-5; weak D call: TRBD1 (5 bases). Germline lookup yields CDR1 LNHDA and CDR2 SQIVND (reference sequence). V lost 3 bases to trimming and J lost 7 bases, with 13 bases between them. This CDR3 has 14 residues. The CDR3, as DNA: TGTGCCAGTAGTATCGGGGGGATCCACCAGCCCCAGCATTTT. Residues: CASSIGGIHQPQHF. Supplemented by reference TRBV19 and TRBJ1-5, the full variable domain reads DGGITQSPKYLFRKEGQNVTLSCEQNLNHDAMYWYRQDPGQGLRLIYYSQIVNDFQKGDIAEGYSVSREKKESFPLTVTSAQKNPTAFYLCASSIGGIHQPQHFGDGTRLSIL.

V gene TRBV5-1 combines with J gene TRBJ1-2; 7 bases map to TRBD1. Germline CDR1 and CDR2: SGHRS and YFSETQ. This CDR3 region has 15 residues. Trimming took 1 base from V and 3 from J; bases not matched to a gene: 6. The CDR3 sequence: CASSLSGGTDYGYTF. CDR3 DNA sequence: TGCGCCAGCAGCTTGTCAGGGGGGACTGACTATGGCTACACCTTC.